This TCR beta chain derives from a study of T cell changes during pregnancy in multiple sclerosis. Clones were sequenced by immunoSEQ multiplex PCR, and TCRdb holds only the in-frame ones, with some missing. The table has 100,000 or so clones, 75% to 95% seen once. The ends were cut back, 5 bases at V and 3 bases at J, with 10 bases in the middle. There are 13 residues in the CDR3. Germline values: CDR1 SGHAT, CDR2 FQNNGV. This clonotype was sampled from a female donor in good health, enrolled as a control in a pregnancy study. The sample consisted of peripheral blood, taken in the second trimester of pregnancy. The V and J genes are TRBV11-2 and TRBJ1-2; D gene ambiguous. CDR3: CASSHLAYYGYTF. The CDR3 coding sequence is TGTGCCAGCAGCCACCTAGCCTACTATGGCTACACCTTC.